The 29 T cell receptor beta chains given below trace back to one sample, sequenced in a study of blood T cell repertoires in COVID-19 (dated by TCRdb to the early 2020s). The protocol used for the library was the immunoSEQ multiplex PCR assay. Not all clones reach the TCRdb copy of this immuneACCESS table, which keeps in-frame sequences only. Checked studies attribute under half of the gap to unresolved V genes and leave the rest unexplained. The table for this sample lists fewer than 95,000 clones; approximately 80% of them were counted only once. The top ten hold less than 15% of the sample. The specimen sequenced was peripheral blood. These TCRs come from a human donor in a cohort sampled during active COVID-19.

The chain carries TRBV27 and TRBJ2-6, with D maybe TRBD2 (6 bases). The V gene's germline CDR1 is MNHEY and CDR2 SMNVEV (reference sequence). Trimming left V 5 bases short and J 0 bases short, with 8 bases between. The CDR3 totals 15 residues. The CDR3 DNA reads TGTGCCAGCAGTCACGGGAGCTCTGGGGCCAACGTCCTGACTTTC. This gives the protein CASSHGSSGANVLTF.

The chain combines TRBV9 with TRBJ2-2, with D possibly being TRBD2 (5 bases). The CDR3 runs to 17 residues. Germline CDR1 SGDLS, CDR2 YYNGEE. Between the trimmed V and J ends, which lost 0 bases and 1 base, there was a span of 13 bases. CDR3 nucleotide sequence: TGTGCCAGCAGCGTAGTGGTCCCGGGAAAGAACACCGGGGAGCTGTTTTTT. Translating it yields CASSVVVPGKNTGELFF.

This rearrangement joins TRBV19 to TRBJ1-1; the D gene is possibly TRBD1 (6 bases). V was cut by 6 bases and J by 3 bases, with 14 bases left in between. The CDR3 covers 14 residues. Germline CDR1 reads LNHDA; CDR2 reads SQIVND (reference sequence). The CDR3 here is CASSPRGRDTEAFF. CDR3 nucleotides: TGTGCCAGTAGCCCTAGGGGGAGGGACACTGAAGCTTTCTTT.

Concerning this clone itself: The identical CDR3 is also encoded by other nucleotide sequences in the sample. The V call is TRBV28, the J call TRBJ1-2, with no clear D. The CDR3 covers 13 residues. The germline gives CDR1 MDHEN, CDR2 SYDVKM. Trimming shortened V by 3 bases and J by 1 base, and 6 bases separated the two germline ends. CDR3 DNA: TGTGCCAGCAGTTTTGGTAGTAACTATGGCTACACCTTC. Translated, it gives CASSFGSNYGYTF.

The V and J genes are TRBV27 and TRBJ2-7; 9 bases agree with TRBD1. The junction had 13 bases not matched to a gene; V was cut back by 6 bases and J by 7 bases. Looked up from germline, CDR1 is MNHEY and CDR2 is SMNVEV (reference sequence). This CDR3 region has 15 residues. This CDR3 reads CASRPRQGGMVEQYF. CDR3 in DNA: TGTGCCAGCAGACCCAGACAGGGGGGGATGGTGGAGCAGTACTTC.

The chain recombines TRBV6-4 with TRBJ2-3, with 10 positions matching TRBD1. Losses at the gene ends were 3 bases for V and 1 base for J; bases not matched to a gene: 4. Germline V CDR1 and CDR2: MRHNA, SNTAGT. The CDR3 is 16 residues long. The CDR3 DNA is TGTGCCAGCAGTGAGACAGGGGGCGGGGGCACAGATACGCAGTATTTT. Translation: CASSETGGGGTDTQYF.

This clone was seen a handful of times. V gene TRBV5-1 combines with J gene TRBJ2-2; 7 positions agree with TRBD1. Looked up from germline, CDR1 is SGHRS and CDR2 is YFSETQ. Trimming took 5 bases from V and 0 from J; bases not matched to a gene: 7. The CDR3 extends over 16 amino acids. CDR3: CASSWTGFSNTGELFF. Here the CDR3 DNA reads TGCGCCAGCAGTTGGACAGGATTTTCGAACACCGGGGAGCTGTTTTTT.

V gene TRBV18 combines with J gene TRBJ2-7; maybe TRBD1 (6 bases). V was trimmed by 2 bases and J by 0 bases, leaving 11 bases between them. CDR1 KGHSH and CDR2 LQKENI come from the germline V gene. The CDR3 sequence is 15 residues long. The CDR3 region is CASSPYGDISYEQYF. DNA of the CDR3: TGTGCCAGCTCACCATACGGGGACATCTCCTACGAGCAGTACTTC.

The chain has TRBV19 and TRBJ1-5; D unclear. The CDR3 sequence is 15 residues long. Trimming took off 1 base at V and 4 bases at J, with 11 bases between the two ends. The germline CDR1 and CDR2 sequences are LNHDA and SQIVND (reference sequence). The CDR3 region has the DNA TGTGCCAGTAGTATAGTGGTCCGACAAAATCAGCCCCAGCATTTT. Protein product: CASSIVVRQNQPQHF.

V gene TRBV18 combines with J gene TRBJ2-5, with 8 bases lining up with TRBD1. The CDR3 sequence is 15 residues long. After removal of 4 bases from V and 2 bases from J, the junction contained 6 bases not matched to a gene. Germline V gene lookup returns CDR1 KGHSH and CDR2 LQKENI. In DNA form, the CDR3 reads TGTGCCAGCTCACGGGGGACAGGCTGGCAAGAGACCCAGTACTTC. Translated: CASSRGTGWQETQYF.

J is TRBJ2-7 and V is TRBV3-1 (or the pseudogene TRBV3-2); maybe TRBD2 (7 bases). The CDR3 totals 16 residues. The germline V gene has CDR1 LGHDT and CDR2 YNNKEL (reference sequence). Trimming removed 3 bases at V and 6 bases at J, with 21 bases between. This CDR3 is CASSQLGTGRVLEQYF. The CDR3 DNA follows: TGTGCCAGCAGCCAGCTGGGTACAGGGAGGGTTCTCGAGCAGTACTTC.

This clone appeared once. The gene calls are TRBV19 and TRBJ1-3, with 7 bases lining up with TRBD1. Germline assignment: CDR1 LNHDA and CDR2 SQIVND (reference sequence). This CDR3 has 15 residues. V lost 6 bases, J lost 0 bases, and 5 bases stayed unmatched. The CDR3 nucleotides read TGTGCCAGTAGCAAGGACAGGTCCTCTGGAAACACCATATATTTT. Translated, it gives CASSKDRSSGNTIYF. The complete variable domain, with remaining parts taken from reference TRBV19 and TRBJ1-3, reads DGGITQSPKYLFRKEGQNVTLSCEQNLNHDAMYWYRQDPGQGLRLIYYSQIVNDFQKGDIAEGYSVSREKKESFPLTVTSAQKNPTAFYLCASSKDRSSGNTIYFGEGSWLTVV.

The rearrangement links TRBV6-5 to TRBJ1-2; 8 bases align to TRBD1. The germline V gene encodes CDR1 MNHEY and CDR2 SVGAGI. Trimming removed 6 bases from V and 2 bases from J; junction bases left unmatched: 8. The CDR3 runs to 15 residues. Here the CDR3 DNA reads TGTGCCAGCAGGACCTGGACAGGGCTAAACTATGGCTACACCTTC. It encodes CASRTWTGLNYGYTF.

The chain couples TRBV6-5 to TRBJ1-2; no firm D call. Germline assignment: CDR1 MNHEY and CDR2 SVGAGI. The CDR3 length is 13 residues. V was trimmed by 7 bases and J by 5 bases, leaving 14 bases between them. CDR3 amino acids: CASKPGLEYGYTF. CDR3 DNA: TGTGCCAGCAAACCAGGTCTGGAATATGGCTACACCTTC.

The gene calls are TRBV28 and TRBJ1-2; 10 nucleotides agree with TRBD1. Germline V lookup: CDR1 MDHEN, CDR2 SYDVKM. Losses at the gene ends were 5 bases for V and 1 base for J; bases not matched to a gene: 7. The CDR3 contains 16 residues. The CDR3 protein is CASSIMTGGSNYGYTF. For the CDR3, the DNA is TGTGCCAGCAGTATAATGACAGGGGGCAGTAACTATGGCTACACCTTC.

As DNA, the CDR3 is TGTGCCAGCAGTACCTCTGAGAGAAGCTCCTACGAGCAGTACTTC. Amino acid sequence: CASSTSERSSYEQYF. V usage is TRBV6-5 and J usage is TRBJ2-7, with D hard to call. The CDR3 consists of 15 residues. CDR1 and CDR2 from the germline V gene are MNHEY and SVGAGI. V lost 5 bases and J lost 0, with 14 bases in between.

The V and J genes are TRBV5-1 and TRBJ2-3; D uncertain. CDR1 and CDR2 from the germline V gene are SGHRS and YFSETQ. The CDR3 length is 12 residues. V was pared by 5 bases and J by 3 bases, with 7 bases between. The CDR3 is CASRPGTDTQYF. The CDR3 bases are TGCGCCAGCAGGCCCGGGACAGATACGCAGTATTTT.

The chain joins TRBV24-1 to TRBJ2-7, with TRBD1 matching over 7 bases. Germline V CDR1 and CDR2: KGHDR, SFDVKD. This CDR3 is 13 amino acids long. Losses at the gene ends were 6 bases for V and 3 bases for J; bases not matched to a gene: 4. The CDR3 is CATSPGGHYEQYF. CDR3 nucleotide sequence: TGTGCCACCAGTCCAGGGGGACACTACGAGCAGTACTTC.

This clone was found once. The chain combines TRBV5-4 with TRBJ1-1, with 7 positions matching TRBD1. In germline, CDR1 is SGHNT, CDR2 YYREEE (reference sequence). V lost 4 bases and J lost 1; bases outside the gene matches: 4. The CDR3 length is 14 residues. In DNA, the CDR3 is TGTGCCAGCAGCAAGGGGACAGAGAACACTGAAGCTTTCTTT. This translates into CASSKGTENTEAFF.

The J gene is TRBJ1-1, the V gene TRBV7-2; D is ambiguous. V was pared by 5 bases and J by 10 bases, with 11 bases between. CDR1 and CDR2 (germline): SGHTA, FQGNSA. The CDR3 consists of 11 residues. The CDR3 sequence is CASSLQIGAFF. CDR3 sequence (DNA): TGTGCCAGCAGCCTTCAGATTGGAGCTTTCTTT. The whole variable domain, filled in from reference TRBV7-2 and TRBJ1-1, reads GAGVSQSPSNKVTEKGKDVELRCDPISGHTALYWYRQSLGQGLEFLIYFQGNSAPDKSGLPSDRFSAERTGGSVSTLTIQRTQQEDSAVYLCASSLQIGAFFGQGTRLTVV.

The chain couples TRBV7-3 to TRBJ1-2; 10 nucleotides agree with TRBD1. Losses at the gene ends were 5 bases for V and 2 bases for J; bases not matched to a gene: 11. The CDR3 is 17 amino acids. The germline CDR1 and CDR2 sequences are SGHTA and FQGTGA. DNA for the CDR3: TGTGCCAGCAGCCTGACAGGGGGCCCTACCTTAAACTATGGCTACACCTTC. Translated: CASSLTGGPTLNYGYTF.

This chain uses TRBV12-3 or TRBV12-4 with TRBJ2-5, with TRBD1 as a possible D gene (6 bases). The CDR3 is made up of 12 amino acids. Trimming stripped 3 bases from V and 5 bases from J, with 7 bases between. The CDR3 reads CASSFRGETQYF. The CDR3 bases are TGTGCCAGCAGTTTCAGGGGCGAGACCCAGTACTTC.

The chain recombines TRBV29-1 with TRBJ2-7, with 8 bases lining up with TRBD1. Per germline, CDR1 SQVTM and CDR2 ANQGSEA. This CDR3 contains 13 residues. V gave up 3 bases and J gave up 4 bases; unmatched junction bases: 5. CDR3 nucleotides: TGCAGCGTTGACAGGGGGCAAGGTTACGAGCAGTACTTC. Translating gives CSVDRGQGYEQYF.

V is TRBV2 and J is TRBJ1-5; tentative D call: TRBD1 (5 bases). Trimming cost V 6 bases and J 0 bases, with 12 bases left between them. The CDR3 extends over 15 amino acids. CDR1 SNHLY and CDR2 FYNNEI come from the germline V gene. CDR3 in amino acids: CASSLQEYSNQPQHF. The CDR3 DNA reads as TGTGCCAGCAGCCTACAGGAATATAGCAATCAGCCCCAGCATTTT.

The chain uses TRBV7-3 and TRBJ2-5; 7 bases map to TRBD1. CDR3 length: 14 amino acids. From germline, CDR1 is SGHTA and CDR2 FQGTGA. Unmatched junction bases numbered 5, after V lost 4 bases and J lost 3 bases. The chain's CDR3 is CASSSAGTEETQYF. The DNA of the CDR3 is TGTGCCAGCAGCTCCGCCGGGACAGAAGAGACCCAGTACTTC.

This chain connects TRBV30 to TRBJ2-2, with 11 bases matching TRBD2. CDR3 length equals 15 residues. Germline CDR1 is GTSNPN and CDR2 is SVGIG (reference sequence). The V gene end was trimmed by 2 bases and the J gene end by 6 bases; junction bases not matched to a gene: 5. The CDR3 DNA reads as TGTGCCTGGAGTATTAGCGGGGGGGCCTCCGGGGAGCTGTTTTTT. Translation gives CAWSISGGASGELFF.

The V call is TRBV28, the J call TRBJ1-2; TRBD1 aligns across 11 bases. The CDR3 spans 17 residues. The germline CDR1 and CDR2 sequences are MDHEN and SYDVKM. J was trimmed by 2 bases and V by 2 bases; bases with no gene match: 7. Here the CDR3 reads CASSLTRTGGSNYGYTF. CDR3 nucleotides: TGTGCCAGCAGTTTAACTCGGACAGGGGGCTCGAACTATGGCTACACCTTC.

This chain joins TRBV28 and TRBJ1-2; possible D gene TRBD1, 6 bases. The germline V gene encodes CDR1 MDHEN and CDR2 SYDVKM. V lost 3 bases and J lost 7, with 12 bases in between. The CDR3 sequence is 13 residues long. The DNA of the CDR3 is TGTGCCAGCAGTTTGGTCAGGGGCGGTGGCTACACCTTC. Its protein is CASSLVRGGGYTF.

The rearrangement joins TRBV2 to TRBJ2-1; 14 nucleotides align to TRBD2. This CDR3 spans 18 amino acids. J was trimmed by 0 bases and V by 4 bases; bases with no gene match: 5. Germline V gene lookup returns CDR1 SNHLY and CDR2 FYNNEI. The CDR3 spells CASSVRTSGGSSYNEQFF. CDR3 DNA: TGTGCCAGCAGTGTCCGGACTAGCGGGGGGAGCTCCTACAATGAGCAGTTCTTC.